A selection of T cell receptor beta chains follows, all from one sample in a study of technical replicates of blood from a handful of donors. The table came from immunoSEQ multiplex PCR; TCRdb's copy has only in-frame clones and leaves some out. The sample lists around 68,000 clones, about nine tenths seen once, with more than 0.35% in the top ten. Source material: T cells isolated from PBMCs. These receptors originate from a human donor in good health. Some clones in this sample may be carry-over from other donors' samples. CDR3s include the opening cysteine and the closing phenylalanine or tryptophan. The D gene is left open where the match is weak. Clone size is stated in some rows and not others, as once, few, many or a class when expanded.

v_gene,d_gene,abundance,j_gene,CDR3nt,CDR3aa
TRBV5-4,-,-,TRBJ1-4,TGTGCCAGCAGCTTGGGCAGCGGGATGGGTGAAAAACTGTTTTTT,CASSLGSGMGEKLFF
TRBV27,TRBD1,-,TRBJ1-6,TGTGCCAGCAGTGAAGGGACAGGCTCCTATAATTCACCCCTCCACTTT,CASSEGTGSYNSPLHF
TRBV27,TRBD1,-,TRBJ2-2,TGTGCCAGCAGTTTATCGGGACAGGGGTACACCGGGGAGCTGTTTTTT,CASSLSGQGYTGELFF
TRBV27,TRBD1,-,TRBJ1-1,TGTGCCAGCACCCCCGGGACAGAGAACACTGAAGCTTTCTTT,CASTPGTENTEAFF
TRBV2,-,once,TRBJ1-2,TGTGCCTGCACCTCCAACGGGAACTATGGCTACACCTTC,CACTSNGNYGYTF
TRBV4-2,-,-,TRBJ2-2,TGTGCCAGCAGCCAAGGGACTGCGTTGACCGGGGAGCTGTTTTTT,CASSQGTALTGELFF
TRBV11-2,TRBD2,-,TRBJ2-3,TGTGCCAGCAGTTTAGAACTAGCGGGGGGCACAGATACGCAGTATTTT,CASSLELAGGTDTQYF
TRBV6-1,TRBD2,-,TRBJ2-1,TGTGCCAGCAGTGAACGGACTAGCGGGAGAGATGAGCAGTTCTTC,CASSERTSGRDEQFF
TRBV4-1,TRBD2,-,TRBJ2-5,TGCGCCAGCAGCCAAGACCGGGCGCTAGCGGGAGGGCCATACTTC,CASSQDRALAGGPYF
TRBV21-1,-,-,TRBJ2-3,TGTGCCAGCAGCAAAGGACGAGTCAGGCCTACTAGCACAGATACGCAGTATTTT,CASSKGRVRPTSTDTQYF
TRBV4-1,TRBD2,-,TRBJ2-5,TGCGCCAGCAGCCACCTAGCGGATGAGACCCAGTACTTC,CASSHLADETQYF
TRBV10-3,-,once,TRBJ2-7,TGTGCCATCAGTGCGGGACTGACTTCCTACGAGCAGTACTTC,CAISAGLTSYEQYF
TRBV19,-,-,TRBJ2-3,TGTGCCAGTAGTCTGGCGGGGGCCCTCACAGATACGCAGTATTTT,CASSLAGALTDTQYF
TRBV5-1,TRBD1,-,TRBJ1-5,TGCGCCAGCAGCTTTTCAGGGGGCTTGGAGCCCCAGCATTTT,CASSFSGGLEPQHF
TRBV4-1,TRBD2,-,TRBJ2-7,TGCGCCAGCAGCCAAGGGGGAGCGGGGGGCCAACCCTACGAGCAGTACTTC,CASSQGGAGGQPYEQYF
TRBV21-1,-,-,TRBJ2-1,TGTGCCATCCATAAATATATTGAGGTGATAATGGATGAGCAGTTCTTC,CAIHKYIEVIMDEQFF
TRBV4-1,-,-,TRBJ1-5,TGCGCCAGCAGCCAAGTATGGCAGGGAAATCAGCCCCAGCATTTT,CASSQVWQGNQPQHF
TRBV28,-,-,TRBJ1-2,TGTGCCAGCAGTTTGAGTGGACAGTTTGACTATGGCTACACCTTC,CASSLSGQFDYGYTF
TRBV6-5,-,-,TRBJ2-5,TGTGCCAGCAGTTATGACGACTGGGAGAGAGGGGAGACCCAGTACTTC,CASSYDDWERGETQYF
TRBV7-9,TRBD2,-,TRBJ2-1,TGTGCCAGCAGCTTAGCGGGAGGGCCAGAGCAGTTCTTC,CASSLAGGPEQFF
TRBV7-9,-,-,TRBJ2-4,TGTGCCAGCAGCTCATTTCAGGGATCGGAAAACATTCAGTACTTC,CASSSFQGSENIQYF
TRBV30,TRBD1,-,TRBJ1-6,TGTGCCTGGGCGGGACAGGGTAATTCACCCCTCCACTTT,CAWAGQGNSPLHF
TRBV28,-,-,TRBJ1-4,TGTGCCAGCAGTCCGACAGCTGCTGCAACTAATGAAAAACTGTTTTTT,CASSPTAAATNEKLFF
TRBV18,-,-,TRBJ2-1,TGTGCCAGCTCACCAGCGCAGGGTGGAAACAATGAGCAGTTCTTC,CASSPAQGGNNEQFF
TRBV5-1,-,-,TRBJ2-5,TGCGCCAGCAGCTTGGGGATAAGGGGGCAAGAGACCCAGTACTTC,CASSLGIRGQETQYF
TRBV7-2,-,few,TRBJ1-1,TGTGCCAGCAGCTTAGTTAGGAACACTGAAGCTTTCTTT,CASSLVRNTEAFF
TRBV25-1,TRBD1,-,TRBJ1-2,TGTGCCAGCAGTAATGAAACGACAGGGACGAATGGCTACACCTTC,CASSNETTGTNGYTF
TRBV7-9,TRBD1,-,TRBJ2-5,TGTGCCAGCAGCTTAGGGACAGGGGTCGAGACCCAGTACTTC,CASSLGTGVETQYF